The 24 T cell receptor beta chains presented below share a single source sample, sequenced in a study of T cell responses to AZD1222 COVID-19 vaccine. The method was immunoSEQ multiplex PCR; TCRdb's version includes in-frame clones alone and lacks a portion of them. The table shows around 150,000 clones, with just under 95% occurring only once. This material consisted of peripheral blood, taken 28 days after the second AZD1222 dose. These receptors all come from an adult who received the AZD1222 COVID-19 vaccine.

The rearrangement uses TRBV30 and TRBJ2-2; no firm D call. Germline CDR1 reads GTSNPN; CDR2 reads SVGIG (reference sequence). V dropped 2 bases and J dropped 3 bases, with 7 bases sitting between them. The CDR3 has 13 residues. CDR3 region: CAWSRPYTGELFF. The CDR3 DNA reads TGTGCCTGGAGTCGACCGTACACCGGGGAGCTGTTTTTT.

CDR3 nucleotide sequence: TGCGCCAGCAGCTTGGGGGGAGTACAGGGTGCTTTCTTT. Protein product: CASSLGGVQGAFF. V gene TRBV5-1 combines with J gene TRBJ1-1; maybe TRBD1 (6 bases). The CDR3 spans 13 residues. Germline loops: CDR1 SGHRS, CDR2 YFSETQ. With 0 bases removed from V and 11 bases from J, the gap between germline ends came to 14 bases. The full variable domain, completed using reference TRBV5-1 and TRBJ1-1, is KAGVTQTPRYLIKTRGQQVTLSCSPISGHRSVSWYQQTPGQGLQFLFEYFSETQRNKGNFPGRFSGRQFSNSRSEMNVSTLELGDSALYLCASSLGGVQGAFFGQGTRLTVV.

The chain links TRBV2 to TRBJ2-3; D unresolved. From germline, CDR1 is SNHLY and CDR2 FYNNEI. The CDR3 totals 13 residues. Trimming took off 8 bases at V and 6 bases at J, with 15 bases between the two ends. The DNA for the CDR3 is TGTGCCAGCTCCCTCCCCCATGGGGATACGCAGTATTTT. Translation gives CASSLPHGDTQYF.

This clone is medium-sized within its sample. The gene calls are TRBV2 and TRBJ1-2; 7 positions match TRBD1. The CDR3 extends over 14 amino acids. Germline V gene data show CDR1 as SNHLY and CDR2 as FYNNEI. Losses at the gene ends were 3 bases for V and 6 bases for J; bases not matched to a gene: 7. The CDR3 bases are TGTGCCAGCAGTGACTGGGACAGAAGCGATGGCTACACCTTC. As protein: CASSDWDRSDGYTF.

The V call is TRBV11-1, the J call TRBJ1-2; D ambiguous. The CDR3 consists of 14 residues. The germline V gene has CDR1 SGHAT and CDR2 FQDESV (reference sequence). Trimming shortened V by 5 bases and J by 5 bases, and 15 bases separated the two germline ends. The CDR3 sequence is CASSHGEGEYGYTF. CDR3 bases: TGTGCCAGCAGCCATGGGGAGGGCGAGTATGGCTACACCTTC.

The chain joins TRBV19 to TRBJ2-7; either TRBD1 or TRBD2 may fit D (5 bases each). This CDR3 spans 14 amino acids. V was pared by 3 bases and J by 2 bases, with 11 bases between. Germline CDR1 is LNHDA and CDR2 is SQIVND (reference sequence). The chain's CDR3 is CASSIRDGTYEQYF. For the CDR3, the DNA is TGTGCCAGTAGTATCCGGGACGGAACCTACGAGCAGTACTTC. The full variable domain, its missing parts supplied by reference TRBV19 and TRBJ2-7, is DGGITQSPKYLFRKEGQNVTLSCEQNLNHDAMYWYRQDPGQGLRLIYYSQIVNDFQKGDIAEGYSVSREKKESFPLTVTSAQKNPTAFYLCASSIRDGTYEQYFGPGTRLTVT.

The chain employs TRBV4-2 and TRBJ2-5, with 12 nucleotides matching TRBD2. The CDR3 is 17 residues long. Trimming at V came to 1 base and at J to 4 bases, leaving 7 bases not matched to a gene. Germline loops: CDR1 LGHNA, CDR2 YNFKEQ. Here the CDR3 reads CASSQGRLAGGRETQYF. The CDR3 region has the DNA TGTGCCAGCAGCCAAGGACGGCTAGCGGGGGGGCGAGAGACCCAGTACTTC.

V gene TRBV3-1 (or the pseudogene TRBV3-2) combines with J gene TRBJ1-3; D is perhaps TRBD1 (5 bases). The V gene's germline CDR1 is LGHDT and CDR2 YNNKEL (reference sequence). Trimming removed 4 bases at V and 0 bases at J, with 13 bases between. This CDR3 has 16 residues. The CDR3 nucleotides read TGTGCCAGCAGCCCGGCGGGCGGGGGCTCTGGAAACACCATATATTTT. It yields the protein CASSPAGGGSGNTIYF.

The chain employs TRBV6-1 and TRBJ1-6, with D possibly being TRBD1 (5 bases). V was pared by 0 bases and J by 11 bases, with 14 bases between. The CDR3 runs 15 residues. Germline CDR1 MNHNS, CDR2 SASEGT. DNA for the CDR3: TGTGCCAGCAGTGAAGCAGGGCAGGGATGGACACCCCTCCACTTT. This sequence encodes CASSEAGQGWTPLHF.

The chain recombines TRBV3-1 (or the pseudogene TRBV3-2) with TRBJ2-7; the D gene could be TRBD1 or TRBD2 (6 bases each). V lost 3 bases, J lost 3 bases, and 15 bases lay in between. The CDR3 runs to 15 residues. Germline V gives CDR1 LGHDT, CDR2 YNNKEL (reference sequence). CDR3 in amino acids: CASSQYRGPLYEQYF. For the CDR3, the DNA is TGTGCCAGCAGCCAGTACCGGGGGCCACTCTACGAGCAGTACTTC.

The CDR3 loop is CASSVGGEAFF. The CDR3 DNA reads TGTGCCAGCAGTGTTGGGGGCGAAGCTTTCTTT. The genes are TRBV2 and TRBJ1-1, with a possible D match to TRBD1 (6 bases). The length of the CDR3 is 11 residues. Trimming removed 4 bases at V and 8 bases at J, with 8 bases between. Germline lookup yields CDR1 SNHLY and CDR2 FYNNEI.

This chain links TRBV12-3 or TRBV12-4 with TRBJ2-7; no clear D gene. V lost 5 bases to trimming and J lost 6 bases, with 8 bases between them. This CDR3 contains 11 residues. The CDR3, as DNA: TGTGCCAGCAGTAAAGCCTCCGAGCAGTACTTC. Translation gives CASSKASEQYF.

The chain couples TRBV4-3 to TRBJ1-2; D ambiguous. Between the trimmed V and J ends, which lost 5 bases and 4 bases, there was a span of 17 bases. Germline CDR1 and CDR2: LGHNA and YSLEER. This CDR3 contains 15 residues. In DNA form, the CDR3 reads TGCGCCAGCAGCGCTTTTTGGACGGACCCCTATGGCTACACCTTC. Protein product: CASSAFWTDPYGYTF.

V and J are TRBV11-1 and TRBJ2-3; TRBD1 aligns across 10 bases. CDR3 length equals 15 residues. Germline trimming cut 5 bases from V and 6 bases from J; bases unmatched to any gene: 8. Germline CDR1 reads SGHAT; CDR2 reads FQDESV (reference sequence). The CDR3 DNA reads as TGTGCCAGCAGCCACGGACAGGGGGAAGCGGATACGCAGTATTTT. Its translation: CASSHGQGEADTQYF.

CDR3 loop: CASSPLFTEAFF. CDR3 DNA: TGTGCCAGCAGCCCTCTTTTCACTGAAGCTTTCTTT. The chain uses TRBV7-8 and TRBJ1-1; no firm D call. The CDR3 sequence is 12 residues long. Germline V CDR1 and CDR2: SGHVS, FQNEAQ. The V end was cut by 5 bases, the J end by 4 bases, with 8 bases between.

The rearrangement uses TRBV27 and TRBJ2-7; D not resolved. In germline, CDR1 is MNHEY, CDR2 SMNVEV (reference sequence). The CDR3 has 13 amino acids. V lost 11 bases to trimming and J lost 2 bases, with 16 bases between them. The CDR3 reads CASSPDVPYEQYF. The DNA for the CDR3 is TGTGCCTCCTCACCGGACGTACCCTACGAGCAGTACTTC.

V gene TRBV19 combines with J gene TRBJ1-2; D not resolved. V lost 3 bases, J lost 7 bases, and 9 bases lay in between. This CDR3 is built from 12 residues. Germline V gives CDR1 LNHDA, CDR2 SQIVND (reference sequence). CDR3 DNA: TGTGCCAGTAGTATCGGCCTAAGTGGCTACACCTTC. Translated, it gives CASSIGLSGYTF.

The CDR3 nucleotides read TGCGCCAGCAGCCAAGTTGTTATCAATGAGCAGTTCTTC. The encoded protein is CASSQVVINEQFF. V usage is TRBV4-1 and J usage is TRBJ2-1; D not certain. The germline V gene encodes CDR1 MGHRA and CDR2 YSYEKL. V dropped 1 base and J dropped 6 bases, with 7 bases sitting between them. The length of the CDR3 is 13 residues.

This rearrangement joins TRBV14 to TRBJ2-2, with 8 bases matching TRBD1. The ends lost 0 bases at V and 5 bases at J; junction bases unmatched: 5. This CDR3 comprises 16 residues. Germline V gene lookup returns CDR1 SGHDN and CDR2 FVKESK. The CDR3 DNA reads as TGTGCCAGCAGCCAAGACGGACAGGGAAGAACCGGGGAGCTGTTTTTT. It specifies CASSQDGQGRTGELFF. Filled out from reference TRBV14 and TRBJ2-2, the complete variable domain reads EAGVTQFPSHSVIEKGQTVTLRCDPISGHDNLYWYRRVMGKEIKFLLHFVKESKQDESGMPNNRFLAERTGGTYSTLKVQPAELEDSGVYFCASSQDGQGRTGELFFGEGSRLTVL.

The V gene is TRBV5-1, the J gene TRBJ2-1; TRBD1 aligns across 9 bases. This CDR3 is built from 15 residues. V gave up 0 bases and J gave up 8 bases; unmatched junction bases: 6. CDR1 is SGHRS, CDR2 YFSETQ, per germline. Written as DNA, the CDR3 is TGCGCCAGCAGCTTGGGGGGACAGGGTTTTCATGAGCAGTTCTTC. The encoded protein is CASSLGGQGFHEQFF. The entire variable domain, with the rest obtained from reference TRBV5-1 and TRBJ2-1, is as follows: KAGVTQTPRYLIKTRGQQVTLSCSPISGHRSVSWYQQTPGQGLQFLFEYFSETQRNKGNFPGRFSGRQFSNSRSEMNVSTLELGDSALYLCASSLGGQGFHEQFFGPGTRLTVL.

The gene calls are TRBV28 and TRBJ1-5; 7 positions agree with TRBD1. The trim removed 5 bases at V and 7 bases at J, leaving 8 bases unmatched. This CDR3 spans 14 amino acids. From germline, CDR1 is MDHEN and CDR2 SYDVKM. The CDR3 is CASSPAAGGQPQHF. Written as DNA, the CDR3 is TGTGCCAGCAGTCCGGCGGCAGGGGGACAGCCCCAGCATTTT.

The CDR3: CASSPRPQMNTEAFF. Written as DNA, the CDR3 is TGTGCCAGCTCACCAAGGCCCCAGATGAACACTGAAGCTTTCTTT. The J gene is TRBJ1-1, the V gene TRBV18, with D unresolved. Trimming stripped 2 bases from V and 0 bases from J, with 10 bases between. CDR1 KGHSH and CDR2 LQKENI come from the germline V gene. CDR3 size: 15 residues.

This clone was counted once. The genes are TRBV29-1 and TRBJ1-1; D uncertain. Trimming removed 5 bases at V and 2 bases at J, with 9 bases between. CDR1 and CDR2 from the germline V gene are SQVTM and ANQGSEA. CDR3 length: 12 amino acids. The CDR3 DNA reads TGCAGCGTTAGCCGGGGAAACACTGAAGCTTTCTTT. It encodes CSVSRGNTEAFF. The full variable domain, completed using reference TRBV29-1 and TRBJ1-1, is SAVISQKPSRDICQRGTSLTIQCQVDSQVTMMFWYRQQPGQSLTLIATANQGSEATYESGFVIDKFPISRPNLTFSTLTVSNMSPEDSSIYLCSVSRGNTEAFFGQGTRLTVV.

CDR3: CASSPLSGNTEAFF. For the CDR3, the DNA is TGTGCCAGCAGCCCCCTTTCAGGGAACACTGAAGCTTTCTTT. The chain employs TRBV5-6 and TRBJ1-1; no reliable D call. Germline loops: CDR1 SGHDT, CDR2 YYEEEE. This CDR3 comprises 14 residues. The V end lost 4 bases, the J end lost 1 base, and 11 bases lay between the germline ends.